These T cell receptor beta chains were read from a single sample in a study of blood T cell repertoires in COVID-19. Sequencing was performed with immunoSEQ multiplex PCR; in TCRdb, only in-frame clones are kept and a portion is missing. In the table there are about 170,000 clones, just under 85% of which are singletons. Sample: peripheral blood. Receptors originate from a woman at least 80 years old with COVID-19, enrolled during active disease. CDR3s include the opening cysteine and the closing phenylalanine or tryptophan. D genes are given only for firm matches. Some rows have no size entry. The others give once, few or many, or a class for an expanded clone.

clone_size j_call d_call v_call cdr3_nt cdr3_aa
few TRBJ1-5 TRBD1 TRBV2 TGTGCCAGCAGCGGGACAGGGGGCGTACAGCCCCAGCATTTT CASSGTGGVQPQHF
. TRBJ1-2 . TRBV29-1 TGCAGCGTTGTCTTGCAGTCAGCTAGGATGAACTATGGCTACACCTTC CSVVLQSARMNYGYTF
. TRBJ1-2 TRBD1 TRBV28 TGTGCCAGCAGTTCCTCCCTCCGGGGACAGGGGGACTATGGCTACACCTTC CASSSSLRGQGDYGYTF
. TRBJ2-7 . TRBV5-4 TGTGCCAGCAGTTCTGACCTAGCCAGGGAGCAGTACTTC CASSSDLAREQYF
. TRBJ2-3 TRBD1 TRBV5-4 TGTGCCAGCAGCTTGGGGCCTTTGGGACAGGCTAACACAGATACGCAGTATTTT CASSLGPLGQANTDTQYF
few TRBJ1-2 . TRBV10-1 TGCGCCAGCAGTGAGTCCCGGAACTATGGCTACACCTTC CASSESRNYGYTF
. TRBJ1-6 . TRBV27 TGTGCCAGCAGTTTCAGGCCGCCGCGGGGTTCACCCCTCCACTTT CASSFRPPRGSPLHF
. TRBJ1-2 . TRBV5-3 TGTGCCAGATGCTGTTCAGCGGGGAGGCAGGGCTATGGCTACACCTTC CARCCSAGRQGYGYTF
. TRBJ1-1 TRBD1 TRBV7-8 TGTGCCAGCAGCTTAGACCTACAGGGGATGAACACTGAAGCTTTCTTT CASSLDLQGMNTEAFF
. TRBJ2-1 . TRBV5-4 TGTGCCAGCAGCTTCGGACAGATTTACAATGAGCAGTTCTTC CASSFGQIYNEQFF
. TRBJ1-3 TRBD1 TRBV6-6 TGTGCCAGCAGTCGACAGGGGCCGTCCTCTGGAAACACCATATATTTT CASSRQGPSSGNTIYF
. TRBJ1-5 . TRBV7-3 TGTGCCAGCAGCTTAAAACTCCCCTGCGTAAGCAATCAGCCCCAGCATTTT CASSLKLPCVSNQPQHF
. TRBJ1-4 . TRBV7-8 TGTGCCAGCAGCTTCAGGGTATCTGAAAAACTGTTTTTT CASSFRVSEKLFF
once TRBJ1-1 TRBD1 TRBV10-3 TGTGCCATCAGGGAACAGGGGTCGAACACTGAAGCTTTCTTT CAIREQGSNTEAFF
. TRBJ2-1 TRBD2 TRBV27 TGTGCCAGCGCGCGGGGGGCTCGTCGCATCTCGATAAGCTCCTACAATGAGCAGTTCTTC CASARGARRISISSYNEQFF
. TRBJ2-7 . TRBV21-1 TGTGCCAGCAGCGCCTGCCCGGGACTTATTCTCAAACTAACTCCGACGGGGGGCGAGCAGTACTTC CASSACPGLILKLTPTGGEQYF
. TRBJ2-7 TRBD2 TRBV29-1 TGCAGCGTTACGGGACTAGCGGGAGTGGACGAGCAGTACTTC CSVTGLAGVDEQYF
. TRBJ2-3 TRBD1 TRBV11-2 TGTGCCAGCAGCCCGACGACAGGGGGGCTGGGGACAGATACGCAGTATTTT CASSPTTGGLGTDTQYF
. TRBJ2-1 TRBD2 TRBV15 TGTGCCACCAGCAGAGATCTCGGCGGGAGCAGCTCCTACAATGAGCAGTTCTTC CATSRDLGGSSSYNEQFF
. TRBJ1-1 TRBD1 TRBV6-6 TGTGCCAGCATCCTCACAGGGGGCATATCTGAAGCTTTCTTT CASILTGGISEAFF
once TRBJ1-3 . TRBV7-9 TGTGCCAGCGTAAAGAGGCCAGTGGCGAATGGAAACACCATATATTTT CASVKRPVANGNTIYF
. TRBJ2-5 . TRBV2 TGTGCCAGCAGCTACAGGGATCAAGAGACCCAGTACTTC CASSYRDQETQYF
. TRBJ2-7 . TRBV7-8 TGTGCCAGCAGCCGATATGGGGACACCTCCTACGAGCAGTACTTC CASSRYGDTSYEQYF
. TRBJ1-5 TRBD1 TRBV20-1 TGCAGTGCTAGTGGACAGGGCGACAATCAGCCCCAGCATTTT CSASGQGDNQPQHF
. TRBJ1-1 TRBD1 TRBV7-6 TGTGCCAGCAGCTTAGAACAGGGGGCGGGGACTTTCTTT CASSLEQGAGTFF
. TRBJ2-6 . TRBV5-4 TGTGCCAGCAGCTCGGGGAAGGATGGGGCCAACGTCCTGACTTTC CASSSGKDGANVLTF
. TRBJ2-3 . TRBV6-6 TGTGCCAGCAGTCTCGAGATACGGCAGTATTTT CASSLEIRQYF
. TRBJ2-7 . TRBV5-4 TGTGCCAGCAGCTTGACGCGGGGAGTATCTCCCGAGCAGTACTTC CASSLTRGVSPEQYF
many TRBJ1-2 . TRBV2 TGTGCCAGCAGTGAACGAGGGGGAGCCTATGGCTACACCTTC CASSERGGAYGYTF
. TRBJ1-1 . TRBV27 TGTGCCAGCAGTCCCTCAGGGTATCCTGAAGCTTTCTTT CASSPSGYPEAFF
. TRBJ1-5 TRBD1 TRBV6-1 TGTGCCAGCAGTGATGGGGCTCGGACAGGGAGCAATCAGCCCCAGCATTTT CASSDGARTGSNQPQHF
once TRBJ1-1 . TRBV28 TGTGCCAGCAGTCAGGGGATGGTGAACACTGAAGCTTTCTTT CASSQGMVNTEAFF
. TRBJ1-6 . TRBV4-2 TGTGCCAGCAGCCAAGGGCAGAGGGCGAGCTCCTATAATTCACCCCTCCACTTT CASSQGQRASSYNSPLHF
. TRBJ1-5 . TRBV19 TGTGCCAGTAGTTTGGGGGAGGTGGGGCCCCAGCATTTT CASSLGEVGPQHF
. TRBJ2-1 TRBD2 TRBV5-1 TGCGCCAGCAGCTTGAGGACTAGCGGGCACAATGAGCAGTTCTTC CASSLRTSGHNEQFF
. TRBJ1-2 . TRBV12-3/TRBV12-4 TGTGCCAGCAGTTTAATGACAGCGAAGAGCTACACCTTC CASSLMTAKSYTF
. TRBJ2-1 TRBD1 TRBV6-1 TGTGCCAGCAGTGGAGCACAGGGGGCTCTTTACAATGAGCAGTTCTTC CASSGAQGALYNEQFF
. TRBJ2-2 TRBD1 TRBV7-9 TGTGCCAGCAGTCCCGACAGGGCCCCCCCCGGGGAGCTGTTTTTT CASSPDRAPPGELFF
. TRBJ2-7 . TRBV2 TGTGCCAGCATCGGACAGCTGGGCTACGAGCAGTACTTC CASIGQLGYEQYF
. TRBJ1-3 . TRBV5-1 TGCGCCAGCGGACAGTGGGGCTCTGGAAACACCATATATTTT CASGQWGSGNTIYF
. TRBJ2-1 TRBD2 TRBV15 TGTGCCACCGGCAGGGCGGGGGGGCCCAATGAGCAGTTCTTC CATGRAGGPNEQFF